This T cell receptor (beta chain) comes out of a study of blood T cell repertoires in COVID-19. The V end was cut by 6 bases, the J end by 4 bases, with 15 bases between. The CDR3 has 15 residues. The germline gives CDR1 MDHEN, CDR2 SYDVKM. TCRdb's table, derived via immunoSEQ multiplex PCR, lists solely in-frame clones and lacks some. The data show under 200,000 clones, roughly nine tenths seen once. Specimen: peripheral blood. This sequence was found in a woman in her sixties or seventies with acute or convalescent COVID-19. The V and J genes are TRBV28 and TRBJ2-2; D possibly corresponds to TRBD1 (5 bases). CDR3 coding DNA: TGTGCCAGCAGGCCCTCAAGGGGCCCCACCGGGGAGCTGTTTTTT. Its protein product is CASRPSRGPTGELFF.